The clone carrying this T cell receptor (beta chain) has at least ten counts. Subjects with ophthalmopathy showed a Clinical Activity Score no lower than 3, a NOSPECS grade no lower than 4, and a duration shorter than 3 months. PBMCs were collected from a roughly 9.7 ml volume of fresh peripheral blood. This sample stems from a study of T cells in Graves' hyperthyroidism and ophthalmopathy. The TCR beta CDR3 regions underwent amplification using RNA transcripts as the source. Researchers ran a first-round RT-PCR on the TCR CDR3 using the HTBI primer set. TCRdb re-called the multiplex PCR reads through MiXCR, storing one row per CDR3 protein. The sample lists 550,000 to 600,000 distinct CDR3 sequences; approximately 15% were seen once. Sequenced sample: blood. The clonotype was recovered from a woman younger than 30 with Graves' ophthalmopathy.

DNA of the CDR3: TGTGCCAGCAGGACTACAGGGGGCGCGAACACTGAAGCTTTCTTT. Protein sequence: CASRTTGGANTEAFF. The chain couples TRBV27 to TRBJ1-1, with 9 bases lining up with TRBD1. There are 15 residues in the CDR3. The J segment lost 1 base and the V segment lost 6 bases, leaving 6 bases of the junction unmatched. Germline-derived CDR1 and CDR2 are MNHEY and SMNVEV (reference sequence).